This is a list of T cell receptor beta chains from one sample in a study of beta chain features in type 1 diabetes. Profiled with immunoSEQ multiplex PCR; TCRdb holds only in-frame clones, not every one. This table has roughly 140,000 clones, 6.9% appearing once. Sequencing used central memory CD4+ T cells from blood. The source of these receptors is a woman in her thirties in good health. Each CDR3 is given with its conserved first and last residue. Each record gives: CDR3 length, V gene, J gene, clone size, D gene, CDR3 protein, CDR3 DNA. A D gene is named only where the DNA matches it firmly. The listing skips clone size in some rows; elsewhere it reads once, few, many or a size class.

length: 15
V: TRBV28
J: TRBJ2-2
size: few
D: TRBD1
CDR3: CASRGTGGNTGELFF
DNA: TGTGCCAGCAGGGGAACAGGGGGGAACACCGGGGAGCTGTTTTTT

length: 16
V: TRBV7-9
J: TRBJ2-3
size: NA
D: NA
CDR3: CASSLAPGWSTDTQYF
DNA: TGTGCCAGCAGCTTAGCCCCGGGTTGGTCCACAGATACGCAGTATTTT

length: 13
V: TRBV28
J: TRBJ2-7
size: many
D: NA
CDR3: CASSFGAAYEQYF
DNA: TGTGCCAGCAGTTTTGGGGCAGCCTACGAGCAGTACTTC

length: 14
V: TRBV7-2
J: TRBJ2-3
size: NA
D: NA
CDR3: CASNSISVTDTQYF
DNA: TGTGCCAGCAACTCTATTTCCGTCACAGATACGCAGTATTTT

length: 12
V: TRBV7-2
J: TRBJ2-1
size: NA
D: NA
CDR3: CASSLSGYEQFF
DNA: TGTGCCAGCAGCTTGTCGGGGTATGAGCAGTTCTTC

length: 15
V: TRBV5-4
J: TRBJ1-5
size: NA
D: NA
CDR3: CASSQGPRDNQPQHF
DNA: TGTGCCAGCAGCCAGGGGCCTAGGGACAATCAGCCCCAGCATTTT

length: 17
V: TRBV28
J: TRBJ1-5
size: few
D: TRBD1
CDR3: CASSPRTGKESNQPQHF
DNA: TGTGCCAGCAGTCCTCGGACAGGGAAGGAAAGCAATCAGCCCCAGCATTTT

length: 16
V: TRBV11-2
J: TRBJ1-3
size: NA
D: TRBD1
CDR3: CASSSGQGKAGNTIYF
DNA: TGTGCCAGCAGCTCAGGACAGGGGAAAGCTGGAAACACCATATATTTT

length: 14
V: TRBV6-1
J: TRBJ2-1
size: NA
D: NA
CDR3: CASTGGSGGNEQFF
DNA: TGTGCCAGCACGGGCGGTAGCGGAGGAAATGAGCAGTTCTTC

length: 13
V: TRBV7-2
J: TRBJ1-1
size: few
D: NA
CDR3: CASSTTANTEAFF
DNA: TGTGCCAGCAGCACGACAGCGAACACTGAAGCTTTCTTT

length: 11
V: TRBV20-1
J: TRBJ2-1
size: few
D: NA
CDR3: CSASMRDEQFF
DNA: TGCAGTGCCAGCATGCGGGATGAGCAGTTCTTC

length: 15
V: TRBV7-3
J: TRBJ2-7
size: few
D: NA
CDR3: CASSPGPGRSYEQYF
DNA: TGTGCCAGCAGCCCGGGACCTGGGAGGTCCTACGAGCAGTACTTC

length: 16
V: TRBV7-2
J: TRBJ2-6
size: many
D: TRBD1
CDR3: CASRPGQGSGANVLTF
DNA: TGTGCCAGCAGGCCGGGACAGGGATCTGGGGCCAACGTCCTGACTTTC

length: 15
V: TRBV7-2
J: TRBJ1-1
size: few
D: TRBD1
CDR3: CASSLLQGDGTEAFF
DNA: TGTGCCAGCAGCTTATTACAGGGGGACGGCACTGAAGCTTTCTTT

length: 13
V: TRBV7-9
J: TRBJ2-7
size: NA
D: NA
CDR3: CASSWERSYEQYF
DNA: TGTGCCAGCAGCTGGGAGCGATCCTACGAGCAGTACTTC

length: 16
V: TRBV7-9
J: TRBJ2-1
size: NA
D: TRBD2
CDR3: CASSPTGTSGSRRQFF
DNA: TGTGCCAGCAGCCCCACCGGGACTAGCGGGAGTAGGAGGCAGTTCTTC

length: 13
V: TRBV6-5
J: TRBJ2-7
size: NA
D: TRBD1
CDR3: CASSYGTGYEQYF
DNA: TGTGCCAGCAGCTACGGGACAGGCTACGAGCAGTACTTC

length: 16
V: TRBV4-3
J: TRBJ2-1
size: NA
D: NA
CDR3: CASSPDSGATYNEQFF
DNA: TGCGCCAGCAGCCCCGATAGCGGTGCTACCTACAATGAGCAGTTCTTC

length: 16
V: TRBV4-3
J: TRBJ1-2
size: few
D: NA
CDR3: CASSPHWGLGGDGYTF
DNA: TGCGCCAGCAGCCCGCACTGGGGATTGGGAGGGGATGGCTACACCTTC

length: 15
V: TRBV7-9
J: TRBJ2-6
size: many
D: NA
CDR3: CASSISASGANVLTF
DNA: TGTGCCAGCAGCATCTCCGCGTCTGGGGCCAACGTCCTGACTTTC

length: 14
V: TRBV19
J: TRBJ2-7
size: many
D: TRBD2
CDR3: CASSKLAGGYEQYF
DNA: TGTGCCAGTAGCAAACTAGCGGGGGGCTACGAGCAGTACTTC

length: 14
V: TRBV7-2
J: TRBJ2-1
size: few
D: TRBD2
CDR3: CASSPPGRGDEQFF
DNA: TGTGCCAGCAGCCCCCCGGGGAGGGGCGATGAGCAGTTCTTC

length: 15
V: TRBV7-3
J: TRBJ2-7
size: many
D: TRBD1
CDR3: CASSLTGQGRREQYF
DNA: TGTGCCAGCAGCTTAACCGGACAGGGCCGGAGGGAGCAGTACTTC

length: 12
V: TRBV19
J: TRBJ2-1
size: NA
D: NA
CDR3: CASNRDSSGLFF
DNA: TGTGCCAGTAACCGGGACTCCTCGGGTCTGTTCTTC

length: 13
V: TRBV18
J: TRBJ2-7
size: many
D: TRBD1
CDR3: CASSPPYRGKQYF
DNA: TGTGCCAGCTCACCACCATACAGGGGGAAGCAGTACTTC

length: 16
V: TRBV4-3
J: TRBJ1-4
size: few
D: NA
CDR3: CASSASRLGTNEKLFF
DNA: TGCGCCAGCAGCGCAAGCCGACTGGGAACTAATGAAAAACTGTTTTTT

length: 17
V: TRBV15
J: TRBJ2-1
size: NA
D: TRBD2
CDR3: CATSRGSSGTSYNEQFF
DNA: TGTGCCACCAGCAGAGGAAGTAGCGGGACCTCCTACAATGAGCAGTTCTTC

length: 15
V: TRBV5-1
J: TRBJ2-2
size: few
D: NA
CDR3: CASSLEQAGTGELFF
DNA: TGCGCCAGCAGCTTGGAACAGGCGGGGACCGGGGAGCTGTTTTTT